This T cell receptor beta chain was sequenced during a study of cytomegalovirus exposure and HLA in healthy donors. Comment on this clone: Antigen: not known.

The CDR3 length is 17 residues. The germline V and J ends were trimmed by 0 bases and 0 bases, with 14 bases remaining between them. The germline CDR1 and CDR2 sequences are MGHRA and YSYEKL. The assay was immunoSEQ multiplex PCR, and TCRdb's table has in-frame clones only and misses some. The table includes 260,000 or so clones, 88% detected once. Study results and caveats: Published work reported that the classifier diagnosed cytomegalovirus status with high specificity and sensitivity.

The sample consisted of PBMCs. V usage is TRBV4-1 and J usage is TRBJ1-1, with D perhaps TRBD1 (6 bases). The TCR sequence derives from a woman younger than 30 in good health and CMV-seronegative. CDR3 nucleotide sequence: TGCGCCAGCAGCCAAGACCCGGGGGGCAGCATGAACACTGAAGCTTTCTTT. It specifies CASSQDPGGSMNTEAFF.